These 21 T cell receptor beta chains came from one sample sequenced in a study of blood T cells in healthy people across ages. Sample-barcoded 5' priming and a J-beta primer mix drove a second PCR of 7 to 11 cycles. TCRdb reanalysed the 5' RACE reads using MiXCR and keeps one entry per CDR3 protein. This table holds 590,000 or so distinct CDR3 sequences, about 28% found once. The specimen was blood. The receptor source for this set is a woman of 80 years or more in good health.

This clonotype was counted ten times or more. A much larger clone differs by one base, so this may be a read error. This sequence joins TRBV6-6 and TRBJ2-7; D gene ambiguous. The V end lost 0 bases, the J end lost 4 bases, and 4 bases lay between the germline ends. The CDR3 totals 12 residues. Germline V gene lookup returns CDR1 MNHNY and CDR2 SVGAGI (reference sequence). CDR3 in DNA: TGTGCCAGCAGTTACTCGAGGTACGAGCAGTACTTC. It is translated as CASSYSRYEQYF.

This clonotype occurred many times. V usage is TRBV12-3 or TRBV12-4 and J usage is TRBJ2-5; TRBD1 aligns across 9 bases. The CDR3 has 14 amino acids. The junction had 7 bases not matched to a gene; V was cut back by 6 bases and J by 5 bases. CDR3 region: CASRSQGAGETQYF. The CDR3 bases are TGTGCCAGCAGATCACAGGGGGCAGGGGAGACCCAGTACTTC.

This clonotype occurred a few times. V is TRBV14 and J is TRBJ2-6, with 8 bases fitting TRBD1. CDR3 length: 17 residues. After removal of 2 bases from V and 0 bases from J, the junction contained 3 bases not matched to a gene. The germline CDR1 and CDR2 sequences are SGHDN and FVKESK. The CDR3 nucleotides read TGTGCCAGCAGCCAAAGGACAGGGAGCTCTGGGGCCAACGTCCTGACTTTC. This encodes CASSQRTGSSGANVLTF.

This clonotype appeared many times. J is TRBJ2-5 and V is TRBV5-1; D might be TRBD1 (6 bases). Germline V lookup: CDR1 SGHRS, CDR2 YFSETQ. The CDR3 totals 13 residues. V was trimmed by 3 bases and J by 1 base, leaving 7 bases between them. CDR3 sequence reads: CASSWDTQETQYF. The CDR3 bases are TGCGCCAGCAGCTGGGACACCCAAGAGACCCAGTACTTC.

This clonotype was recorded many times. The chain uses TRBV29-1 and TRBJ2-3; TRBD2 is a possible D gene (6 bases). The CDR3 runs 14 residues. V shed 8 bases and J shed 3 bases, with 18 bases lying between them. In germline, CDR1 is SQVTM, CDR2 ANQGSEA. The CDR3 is CSSRRRGGTDTQYF. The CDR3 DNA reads TGCAGCTCCCGGCGGCGGGGCGGGACAGATACGCAGTATTTT.

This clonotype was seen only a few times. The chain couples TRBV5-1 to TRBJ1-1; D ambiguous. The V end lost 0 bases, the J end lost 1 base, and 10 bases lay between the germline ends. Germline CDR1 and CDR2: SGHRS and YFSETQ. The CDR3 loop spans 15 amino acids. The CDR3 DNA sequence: TGCGCCAGCAGCTTGGACACGGCCCGGAACACTGAAGCTTTCTTT. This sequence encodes CASSLDTARNTEAFF. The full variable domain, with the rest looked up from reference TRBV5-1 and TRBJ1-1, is KAGVTQTPRYLIKTRGQQVTLSCSPISGHRSVSWYQQTPGQGLQFLFEYFSETQRNKGNFPGRFSGRQFSNSRSEMNVSTLELGDSALYLCASSLDTARNTEAFFGQGTRLTVV.

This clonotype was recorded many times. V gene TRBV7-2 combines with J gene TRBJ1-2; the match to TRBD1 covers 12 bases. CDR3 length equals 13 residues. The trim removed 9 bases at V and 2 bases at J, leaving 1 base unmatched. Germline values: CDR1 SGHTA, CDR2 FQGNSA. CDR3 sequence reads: CASGTGGNYGYTF. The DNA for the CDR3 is TGTGCCAGTGGGACAGGGGGCAACTATGGCTACACCTTC. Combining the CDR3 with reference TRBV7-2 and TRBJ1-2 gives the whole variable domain GAGVSQSPSNKVTEKGKDVELRCDPISGHTALYWYRQSLGQGLEFLIYFQGNSAPDKSGLPSDRFSAERTGGSVSTLTIQRTQQEDSAVYLCASGTGGNYGYTFGSGTRLTVV.

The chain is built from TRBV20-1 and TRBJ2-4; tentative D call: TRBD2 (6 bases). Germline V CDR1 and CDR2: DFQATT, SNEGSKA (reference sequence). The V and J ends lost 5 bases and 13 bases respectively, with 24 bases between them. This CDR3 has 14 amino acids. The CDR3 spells CSAPEKVRGNEQYF. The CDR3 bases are TGCAGTGCTCCTGAAAAGGTCCGGGGGAATGAGCAGTACTTC.

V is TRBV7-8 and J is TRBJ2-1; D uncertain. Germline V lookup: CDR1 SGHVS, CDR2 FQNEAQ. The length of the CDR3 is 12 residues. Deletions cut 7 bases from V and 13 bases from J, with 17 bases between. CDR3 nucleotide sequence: TGTGCCAGCACCCCCAGTCTAGACCTCCAGTTCTTC. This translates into CASTPSLDLQFF.

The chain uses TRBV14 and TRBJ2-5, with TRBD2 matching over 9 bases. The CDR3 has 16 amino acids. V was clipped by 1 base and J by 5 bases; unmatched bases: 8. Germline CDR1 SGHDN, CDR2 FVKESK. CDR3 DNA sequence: TGTGCCAGCAGCCAAGGGGCGGGGGGGCCAGTGGAGACCCAGTACTTC. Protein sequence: CASSQGAGGPVETQYF.

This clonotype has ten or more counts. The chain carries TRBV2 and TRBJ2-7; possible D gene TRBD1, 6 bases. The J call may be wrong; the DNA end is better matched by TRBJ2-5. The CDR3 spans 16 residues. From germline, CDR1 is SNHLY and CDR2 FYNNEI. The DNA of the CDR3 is TGTGCCAGCAGTGTCAGGGGTTCTCCCTCGGGCGAGACCCAGTACTTC. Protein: CASSVRGSPSGETQYF.

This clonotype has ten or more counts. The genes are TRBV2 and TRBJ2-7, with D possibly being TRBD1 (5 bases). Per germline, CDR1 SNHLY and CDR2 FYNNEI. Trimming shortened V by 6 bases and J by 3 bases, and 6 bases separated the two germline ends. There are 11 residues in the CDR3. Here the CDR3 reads CASRGHYEQYF. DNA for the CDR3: TGTGCCAGCAGGGGGCACTACGAGCAGTACTTC.

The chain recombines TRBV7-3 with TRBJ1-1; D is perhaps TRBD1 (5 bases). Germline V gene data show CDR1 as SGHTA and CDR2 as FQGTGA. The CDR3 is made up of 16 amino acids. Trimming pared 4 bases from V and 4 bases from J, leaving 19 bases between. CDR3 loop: CASSSAQGRRITEAFF. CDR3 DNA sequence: TGTGCCAGCAGCTCTGCTCAGGGTCGGCGTATCACTGAAGCTTTCTTT.

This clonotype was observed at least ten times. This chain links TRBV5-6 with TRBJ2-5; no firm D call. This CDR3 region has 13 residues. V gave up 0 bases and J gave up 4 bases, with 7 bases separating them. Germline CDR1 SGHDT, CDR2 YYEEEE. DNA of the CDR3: TGTGCCAGCAGCTTGGGTCAGAGAGAGACCCAGTACTTC. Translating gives CASSLGQRETQYF. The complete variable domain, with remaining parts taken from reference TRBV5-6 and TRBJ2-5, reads DAGVTQSPTHLIKTRGQQVTLRCSPKSGHDTVSWYQQALGQGPQFIFQYYEEEERQRGNFPDRFSGHQFPNYSSELNVNALLLGDSALYLCASSLGQRETQYFGPGTRLLVL.

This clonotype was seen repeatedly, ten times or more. CDR3 in DNA: TGTGCCAGCAGACCCTCAGCGTCGAACACTGAAGCTTTCTTT. Protein product: CASRPSASNTEAFF. The chain links TRBV7-2 to TRBJ1-1; D gene ambiguous. The V end was cut by 6 bases, the J end by 1 base, with 12 bases between. This CDR3 region has 14 residues. Looked up from germline, CDR1 is SGHTA and CDR2 is FQGNSA.

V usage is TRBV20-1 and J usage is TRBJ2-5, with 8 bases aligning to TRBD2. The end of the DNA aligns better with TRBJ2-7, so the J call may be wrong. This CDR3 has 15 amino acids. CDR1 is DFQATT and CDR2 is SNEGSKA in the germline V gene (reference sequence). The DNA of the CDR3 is TGCAGTGCTAGATCGCGGCTAGCGGGCGACTACGAGCAGTACTTC. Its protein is CSARSRLAGDYEQYF.

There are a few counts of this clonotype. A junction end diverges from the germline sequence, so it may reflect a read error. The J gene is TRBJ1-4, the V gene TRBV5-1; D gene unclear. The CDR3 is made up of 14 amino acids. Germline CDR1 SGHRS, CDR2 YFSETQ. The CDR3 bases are TGCGCCAGCAGCTTGAGGCTTGAGGGTGAAAAACGGTTTTTT. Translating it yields CASSLRLEGEKRFF.

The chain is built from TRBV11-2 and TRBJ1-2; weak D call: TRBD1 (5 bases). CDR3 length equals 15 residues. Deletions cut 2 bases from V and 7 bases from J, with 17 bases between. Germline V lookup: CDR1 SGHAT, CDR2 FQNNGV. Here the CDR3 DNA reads TGTGCCAGCAGCTTACCAACGACGGGGCTGGGTGGCTACACCTTC. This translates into CASSLPTTGLGGYTF.

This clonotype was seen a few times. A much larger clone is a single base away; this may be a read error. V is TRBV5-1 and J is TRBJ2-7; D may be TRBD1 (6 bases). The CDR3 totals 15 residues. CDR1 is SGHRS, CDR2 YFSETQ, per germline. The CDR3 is CVSSLDNRVKDEQYF. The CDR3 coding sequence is TGCGTCAGCAGCTTGGATAACAGGGTAAAAGACGAGCAGTACTTC.

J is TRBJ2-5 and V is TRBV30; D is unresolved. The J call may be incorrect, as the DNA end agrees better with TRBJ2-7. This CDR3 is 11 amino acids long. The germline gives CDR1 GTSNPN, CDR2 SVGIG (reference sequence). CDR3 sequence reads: CAWRAAYEQYF. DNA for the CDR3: TGTGCCTGGAGGGCAGCCTACGAGCAGTACTTC.

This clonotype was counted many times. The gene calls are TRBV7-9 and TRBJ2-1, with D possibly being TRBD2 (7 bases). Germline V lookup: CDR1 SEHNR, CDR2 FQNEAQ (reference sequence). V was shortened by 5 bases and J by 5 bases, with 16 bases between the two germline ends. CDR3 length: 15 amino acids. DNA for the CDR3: TGTGCCAGCAGCCCCTGGGGGGGGCCCGACAATGAGCAGTTCTTC. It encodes CASSPWGGPDNEQFF. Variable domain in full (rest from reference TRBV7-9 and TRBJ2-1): DTGVSQNPRHKITKRGQNVTFRCDPISEHNRLYWYRQTLGQGPEFLTYFQNEAQLEKSRLLSDRFSAERPKGSFSTLEIQRTEQGDSAMYLCASSPWGGPDNEQFFGPGTRLTVL.